This T cell receptor beta chain was retrieved from a study of T cell responses to AZD1222 COVID-19 vaccine (TCRdb year 2021). Notes on the research overall: A total of under 250 trial participants underwent TCR sequencing, of whom about 210 had received two doses of AZD1222 and around 26 had received two doses of the MenACWY control vaccine. Trial participants were enrolled by age into 18-55, 56-69 and 70-plus year subgroups, with roughly 160, 29 and 62 TCR-sequenced participants respectively. Summary of the overall study and its limitations: Reportedly, close to half of the unique spike-specific TCRs recognized epitopes lying outside the regions that are mutated in the B.1.351 and B.1.1.7 variants. In the small 56-69-year group, the increase in depth fell short of significance, most likely because of low power. After two AZD1222 doses, both the breadth and the depth of spike-specific TCRs were significantly higher than at day 0 and than in MenACWY recipients. CD4 TCRs associated with the vaccine covered the entire spike protein, and the dominant responses were in regions 160-218 and 743-854. Conclusions about previously exposed vaccinees are limited, since just a handful of AZD1222 recipients were seropositive for SARS-CoV-2 at baseline. Because no samples from the day 14 peak response were available, repertoires could be characterized only after the peak T cell response. Participants were mostly white British, with more females than males. The authors suggested clonal diversity may have been underestimated.

The germline V gene encodes CDR1 MNHEY and CDR2 SMNVEV (reference sequence). Spanning cysteine to phenylalanine, the CDR3 consists of 14 amino acids. The read is trimmed to its CDR3 DNA, 42 bases read in frame from base 1. Trimming at the junction amounts to 4 bases on V and 0 bases on J, and the germline ends lie 7 bases apart. The CDR3 regions of human TCRbeta chains were analyzed by immunosequencing. The paper's processing steps were these. TCRs in the repertoires were matched against a reference library of SARS-CoV-2-specific TCRs that had been generated with the MIRA antigen-specificity platform. Breadth was defined as the fraction of unique TCRs that were SARS-CoV-2-associated, and depth was defined as the fraction of total T cells that were SARS-CoV-2-associated. Each spike-specific TCR was assigned to its reactive spike region and to a CD4 or CD8 class using the MIRA data. Log10-transformed breadth and depth values were compared by one-way ANOVA with Sidak's multiple comparisons tests. TCRdb mirrors the immuneACCESS table, restricted to in-frame sequences. Some clones are absent from its copies; in checked studies, under half trace to an unresolved V gene, and the reason for the others is unknown. The V and J calls and the clone size are those of that table, but D and trimming were determined from the DNA. The sample contains about 81,000 clones, under 95% of them found a single time. The leading ten clones occupy 11% of the sample.

The sample's time point, from its label and the paper: about 28 days (+/-7) after the second vaccine dose. AZD1222 recipients given second doses at about 4 weeks or at about 12 weeks were pooled, since spike-specific TCR depth and breadth were not found to differ between the two schedules. Samples from vaccinated people were obtained from the UK trials COV001 and COV002, which included a single-blind randomized controlled phase 2/3 trial of AZD1222 (ChAdOx1 nCoV-19) in healthy adults. For TCRbeta chain sequencing, PBMC samples were collected from trial participants at day 0 and at day 28 after the second dose. Note on this clone: The specificity of this receptor is unknown. No base quality values were provided; no much bigger clone lies one nucleotide off.

The material was peripheral blood, obtained 28 days after the second AZD1222 dose. This sequence was found in an adult who received the AZD1222 COVID-19 vaccine. The chain uses TRBV27 and TRBJ1-5; D gene: possibly TRBD1, on 5 matching bases. For the CDR3, the sequence is CASSYDSSNQPQHF. The bases read TGTGCCAGCAGTTACGACAGTAGCAATCAGCCCCAGCATTTT.